This T cell receptor beta chain comes out of a study of cytomegalovirus exposure and HLA in healthy donors. The study ran its PCR with 60 Vbeta and 13 Jbeta primers. Profiled with immunoSEQ multiplex PCR; TCRdb holds only in-frame clones, not every one. The sample contains about 170,000 clones, over 60% of which appear only once. V gave up 2 bases and J gave up 6 bases; unmatched junction bases: 4. The CDR3 sequence is 15 residues long. CDR1 MNHEY and CDR2 SVGAGI come from the germline V gene. The sample consisted of PBMCs. The chain joins TRBV6-5 to TRBJ2-2, with TRBD1 matching 9 bases. This receptor was obtained from a female donor in good health and CMV-seronegative. CDR3 in amino acids: CASSYETGGSGELFF. The CDR3 DNA reads TGTGCCAGCAGTTACGAGACAGGGGGTTCCGGGGAGCTGTTTTTT.